This TCR beta chain was captured by sequencing in a study of PD-L1 blockade in urothelial cancer. TCR analog templates of synthetic origin were spiked into each PCR. TCRdb's table, derived via immunoSEQ multiplex PCR, lists solely in-frame clones and lacks some. The sample lists around 100,000 clones; under 95% were seen once. The CDR3 length is 16 residues. Germline V gene lookup returns CDR1 SGHTA and CDR2 FQGNSA. V was cut by 3 bases and J by 0 bases, with 14 bases left in between. Time point meaning: peripheral blood 6 weeks after treatment start. Material: PBMCs, obtained around atezolizumab (anti-PD-L1) treatment. The receptor was derived from a man between 60 and 70 years old with urothelial cancer. The chain combines TRBV7-2 with TRBJ1-2; D is perhaps TRBD1 (6 bases). The CDR3 DNA reads as TGTGCCAGCAGCTTGACAGGACACAGAGCTAACTATGGCTACACCTTC. Its protein is CASSLTGHRANYGYTF.